This TCR beta chain stems from a study of cytomegalovirus exposure and HLA in healthy donors. It was with 60 Vbeta and 13 Jbeta primers that the PCR ran. Method: immunoSEQ multiplex PCR; TCRdb's copy keeps in-frame clones and lacks some. The sample shows 150,000 to 180,000 clones, 80% of them seen only once. The CDR3 totals 14 residues. CDR1 is MNHEY, CDR2 SVGAGI, per germline. J lost 2 bases, V lost 6 bases, and 7 bases had no gene match. The chain carries TRBV6-5 and TRBJ2-7; 7 bases are shared with TRBD2. This receptor was obtained from a woman in her thirties or forties in good health and CMV-seropositive. The material sequenced was PBMCs. DNA of the CDR3: TGTGCCAGCAGCTCGAGCGGGAAGACCTACGAGCAGTACTTC. It specifies CASSSSGKTYEQYF.